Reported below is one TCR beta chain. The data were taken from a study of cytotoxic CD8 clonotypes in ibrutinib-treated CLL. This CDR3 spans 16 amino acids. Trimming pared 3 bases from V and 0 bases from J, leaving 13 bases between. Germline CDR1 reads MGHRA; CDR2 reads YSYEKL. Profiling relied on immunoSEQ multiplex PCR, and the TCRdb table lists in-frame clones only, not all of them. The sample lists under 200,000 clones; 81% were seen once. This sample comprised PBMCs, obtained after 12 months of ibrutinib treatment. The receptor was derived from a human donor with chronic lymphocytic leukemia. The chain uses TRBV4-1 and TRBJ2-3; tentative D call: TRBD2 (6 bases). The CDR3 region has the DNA TGCGCCAGCAGCCATACCCGGAGCGGGAGCACAGATACGCAGTATTTT. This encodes CASSHTRSGSTDTQYF.